Listed below are T cell receptor beta chains from one sample, sequenced in a study of glioma-infiltrating T cells after dendritic cell vaccination. Assay used: immunoSEQ multiplex PCR; TCRdb lists only in-frame clones, some missing. The sample holds approximately 100,000 clones; roughly 81% are singletons and the top ten take over 9.5%. The sample consisted of blood, taken before dendritic cell vaccination. The origin of the receptors is a human donor with glioblastoma. CDR3s include the opening cysteine and the closing phenylalanine or tryptophan. A D gene is named only where the DNA matches it firmly. Expanded clones are given a class, and other clones once, few, many or no size at all.

abundance: -; j_gene: TRBJ2-3; v_gene: TRBV6-1; d_gene: -; CDR3aa: CASSEPFIYAGTGSTDTQYF; CDR3nt: TGTGCCAGCAGTGAACCTTTCATTTACGCCGGGACTGGAAGCACAGATACGCAGTATTTT
abundance: -; j_gene: TRBJ1-4; v_gene: TRBV21-1; d_gene: -; CDR3aa: CASPKGGRGDEKLFF; CDR3nt: TGTGCCAGCCCTAAAGGGGGCAGGGGGGATGAAAAACTGTTTTTT
abundance: -; j_gene: TRBJ2-3; v_gene: TRBV2; d_gene: -; CDR3aa: CASSVLRGADTQYF; CDR3nt: TGTGCCAGCAGTGTTCTCAGGGGCGCAGATACGCAGTATTTT
abundance: -; j_gene: TRBJ2-1; v_gene: TRBV4-1; d_gene: -; CDR3aa: CASSLRDSRYNEQFF; CDR3nt: TGCGCCAGCAGCCTCCGGGACTCACGCTACAATGAGCAGTTCTTC
abundance: -; j_gene: TRBJ2-2; v_gene: TRBV12-5; d_gene: TRBD1; CDR3aa: CASGSTLGQGSSGTGELFF; CDR3nt: TGTGCTAGTGGTTCAACCCTGGGACAGGGAAGCTCTGGGACCGGGGAGCTGTTTTTT
abundance: once; j_gene: TRBJ1-6; v_gene: TRBV30; d_gene: TRBD1; CDR3aa: CAWSVLKRGHSPLHF; CDR3nt: TGTGCCTGGAGTGTACTAAAGAGGGGGCATTCACCCCTCCACTTT
abundance: -; j_gene: TRBJ2-7; v_gene: TRBV6-1; d_gene: -; CDR3aa: CASSSTTAYEQYF; CDR3nt: TGTGCCAGCAGTTCTACTACCGCCTACGAGCAGTACTTC
abundance: -; j_gene: TRBJ1-2; v_gene: TRBV7-2; d_gene: -; CDR3aa: CASGQGGQGTYGYTF; CDR3nt: TGTGCCAGCGGTCAGGGAGGGCAGGGGACCTATGGCTACACCTTC
abundance: -; j_gene: TRBJ2-2; v_gene: TRBV12-5; d_gene: -; CDR3aa: CASDPADTGELFF; CDR3nt: TGTGCTAGTGATCCAGCGGACACCGGGGAGCTGTTTTTT
abundance: few; j_gene: TRBJ2-3; v_gene: TRBV5-6; d_gene: TRBD1; CDR3aa: CASSLGAGGEGDTQYF; CDR3nt: TGTGCCAGCAGCTTGGGGGCAGGGGGCGAGGGAGATACGCAGTATTTT
abundance: -; j_gene: TRBJ1-5; v_gene: TRBV6-6; d_gene: -; CDR3aa: CASSNAYSNQPQHF; CDR3nt: TGTGCCAGCAGTAATGCCTATAGCAATCAGCCCCAGCATTTT
abundance: -; j_gene: TRBJ1-2; v_gene: TRBV20-1; d_gene: -; CDR3aa: CSYVREGGYTF; CDR3nt: TGCAGCTACGTCAGGGAAGGGGGCTACACCTTC
abundance: -; j_gene: TRBJ2-7; v_gene: TRBV6-5; d_gene: TRBD1; CDR3aa: CASRETGFDEQYF; CDR3nt: TGTGCCAGCAGGGAGACAGGGTTCGACGAGCAGTACTTC
abundance: -; j_gene: TRBJ1-5; v_gene: TRBV5-6; d_gene: TRBD1; CDR3aa: CASSSSGGYQPQHF; CDR3nt: TGTGCCAGCAGCTCGTCAGGGGGTTATCAGCCCCAGCATTTT
abundance: once; j_gene: TRBJ2-2; v_gene: TRBV11-3; d_gene: -; CDR3aa: CASSLESRSTGELFF; CDR3nt: TGTGCCAGCAGCTTAGAGTCCAGATCCACCGGGGAGCTGTTTTTT
abundance: -; j_gene: TRBJ2-6; v_gene: TRBV6-1; d_gene: -; CDR3aa: CAGALSGANVLTF; CDR3nt: TGTGCCGGAGCCCTCTCTGGGGCCAACGTCCTGACTTTC
abundance: -; j_gene: TRBJ1-6; v_gene: TRBV4-3; d_gene: -; CDR3aa: CASSQDRSPRSSPLHF; CDR3nt: TGCGCCAGCAGCCAAGATAGATCCCCGAGATCTTCACCCCTCCACTTT
abundance: -; j_gene: TRBJ2-1; v_gene: TRBV6-4; d_gene: -; CDR3aa: CASSPQSGYNEQFF; CDR3nt: TGTGCCAGCAGTCCCCAGAGCGGTTACAATGAGCAGTTCTTC
abundance: -; j_gene: TRBJ2-5; v_gene: TRBV5-1; d_gene: -; CDR3aa: CASSLASRQETQYF; CDR3nt: TGCGCCAGCAGCTTGGCGTCCAGACAAGAGACCCAGTACTTC
abundance: -; j_gene: TRBJ2-7; v_gene: TRBV15; d_gene: -; CDR3aa: CATSRTRWSYEQYF; CDR3nt: TGTGCCACCAGCAGGACCCGGTGGAGCTACGAGCAGTACTTC
abundance: -; j_gene: TRBJ2-7; v_gene: TRBV27; d_gene: TRBD1; CDR3aa: CAGNRGPYEQYF; CDR3nt: TGTGCCGGAAACAGGGGGCCCTACGAGCAGTACTTC
abundance: once; j_gene: TRBJ1-4; v_gene: TRBV4-1; d_gene: -; CDR3aa: CASSQVSGDEKLFF; CDR3nt: TGCGCCAGCAGCCAAGTGTCGGGGGATGAAAAACTGTTTTTT
abundance: -; j_gene: TRBJ1-5; v_gene: TRBV27; d_gene: TRBD1; CDR3aa: CASTPKGWTGGNQPQHF; CDR3nt: TGTGCCAGCACCCCGAAGGGTTGGACAGGGGGCAATCAGCCCCAGCATTTT
abundance: few; j_gene: TRBJ1-1; v_gene: TRBV6-1; d_gene: -; CDR3aa: CASSSSGRSEAFF; CDR3nt: TGTGCCAGCAGTTCCTCTGGTCGTAGTGAAGCTTTCTTT
abundance: -; j_gene: TRBJ2-3; v_gene: TRBV5-4; d_gene: -; CDR3aa: CASSTRGPDTQYF; CDR3nt: TGTGCCAGCAGCACCCGTGGCCCAGATACGCAGTATTTT
abundance: -; j_gene: TRBJ1-4; v_gene: TRBV30; d_gene: TRBD1; CDR3aa: CAWSNWGQGFEKLFF; CDR3nt: TGTGCCTGGAGTAACTGGGGACAGGGTTTTGAAAAACTGTTTTTT
abundance: few; j_gene: TRBJ2-1; v_gene: TRBV10-1; d_gene: -; CDR3aa: CASNPTPPVQYNEQFF; CDR3nt: TGCGCCAGCAATCCAACTCCCCCGGTTCAATACAATGAGCAGTTCTTC
abundance: -; j_gene: TRBJ2-2; v_gene: TRBV9; d_gene: -; CDR3aa: CASSVVGTFTGELFF; CDR3nt: TGTGCCAGCAGCGTAGTAGGGACATTCACCGGGGAGCTGTTTTTT
abundance: -; j_gene: TRBJ2-1; v_gene: TRBV9; d_gene: -; CDR3aa: CASSVGGLGDNEQFF; CDR3nt: TGTGCCAGCAGCGTAGGGGGTTTAGGGGACAATGAGCAGTTCTTC
abundance: -; j_gene: TRBJ1-2; v_gene: TRBV25-1; d_gene: -; CDR3aa: CASRPPAVGYTF; CDR3nt: TGTGCCAGCAGACCTCCAGCGGTTGGCTACACCTTC
abundance: -; j_gene: TRBJ1-6; v_gene: TRBV19; d_gene: TRBD1; CDR3aa: CASASPDRAKSPLHF; CDR3nt: TGTGCCAGCGCTTCCCCGGACAGGGCAAAATCCCCCCTCCACTTT
abundance: -; j_gene: TRBJ1-6; v_gene: TRBV9; d_gene: -; CDR3aa: CASSVAGGNNSPLHF; CDR3nt: TGTGCCAGCAGCGTAGCCGGGGGAAACAATTCACCCCTCCACTTT
abundance: -; j_gene: TRBJ2-4; v_gene: TRBV5-4; d_gene: TRBD1; CDR3aa: CASSLGQGDNIQYF; CDR3nt: TGTGCCAGCAGCTTGGGACAGGGAGACAACATTCAGTACTTC
abundance: -; j_gene: TRBJ1-6; v_gene: TRBV11-3; d_gene: -; CDR3aa: CASRSKPAMRNSPLHF; CDR3nt: TGTGCCAGCAGGTCCAAACCCGCAATGCGGAATTCCCCCCTCCACTTT
abundance: -; j_gene: TRBJ2-7; v_gene: TRBV5-1; d_gene: TRBD1; CDR3aa: CASSLPGQTYEQYF; CDR3nt: TGCGCCAGCAGCTTGCCGGGACAGACCTACGAGCAGTACTTC
abundance: -; j_gene: TRBJ1-6; v_gene: TRBV5-6; d_gene: -; CDR3aa: CASSLSGSPLHF; CDR3nt: TGTGCCAGCAGTCTGTCAGGATCACCCCTCCACTTT
abundance: -; j_gene: TRBJ2-7; v_gene: TRBV21-1; d_gene: -; CDR3aa: CASSRTGPLGYEQYF; CDR3nt: TGTGCCAGCAGCAGGACAGGACCCCTGGGGTACGAGCAGTACTTC
abundance: -; j_gene: TRBJ2-2; v_gene: TRBV2; d_gene: TRBD1; CDR3aa: CASRPGQGTRGSGELFF; CDR3nt: TGTGCCAGCAGGCCGGGACAGGGGACGCGGGGCTCCGGGGAGCTGTTTTTT
abundance: few; j_gene: TRBJ1-2; v_gene: TRBV14; d_gene: -; CDR3aa: CASSQVTGDYGYTF; CDR3nt: TGTGCCAGCAGCCAAGTGACAGGAGACTATGGCTACACCTTC
abundance: -; j_gene: TRBJ2-5; v_gene: TRBV19; d_gene: -; CDR3aa: CASSNDRHPLETQYF; CDR3nt: TGTGCCAGTAGTAACGACAGGCACCCTTTAGAGACCCAGTACTTC
abundance: -; j_gene: TRBJ1-6; v_gene: TRBV9; d_gene: -; CDR3aa: CASSSTGGTYNSPLHF; CDR3nt: TGTGCCAGCAGCTCGACAGGAGGCACCTATAATTCACCCCTCCACTTT
abundance: -; j_gene: TRBJ2-1; v_gene: TRBV2; d_gene: TRBD2; CDR3aa: CASSDPDQRGANEQFF; CDR3nt: TGTGCCAGCAGTGACCCGGACCAGCGGGGGGCTAATGAGCAGTTCTTC
abundance: -; j_gene: TRBJ2-7; v_gene: TRBV30; d_gene: -; CDR3aa: CAWSKVPGSIEQYF; CDR3nt: TGTGCCTGGAGTAAGGTCCCGGGTTCCATCGAGCAGTACTTC
abundance: -; j_gene: TRBJ1-1; v_gene: TRBV5-4; d_gene: -; CDR3aa: CASSWPGGLNTEAFF; CDR3nt: TGTGCCAGCAGCTGGCCCGGGGGGTTGAACACTGAAGCTTTCTTT
abundance: -; j_gene: TRBJ2-7; v_gene: TRBV10-1; d_gene: TRBD1; CDR3aa: CASSESGTDREQYF; CDR3nt: TGCGCCAGCAGTGAGTCCGGGACAGACCGCGAGCAGTACTTC
abundance: -; j_gene: TRBJ1-5; v_gene: TRBV4-1; d_gene: TRBD1; CDR3aa: CASSQGGMAGTGVHQPQHF; CDR3nt: TGCGCCAGCAGCCAAGGGGGGATGGCGGGGACAGGGGTGCATCAGCCCCAGCATTTT
abundance: -; j_gene: TRBJ2-1; v_gene: TRBV7-9; d_gene: TRBD2; CDR3aa: CASSLSMSGGEQFF; CDR3nt: TGTGCCAGCAGCCTATCAATGAGCGGGGGTGAGCAGTTCTTC
abundance: -; j_gene: TRBJ2-7; v_gene: TRBV13; d_gene: -; CDR3aa: CASSAYSRSYEQYF; CDR3nt: TGTGCCAGCAGTGCTTACTCCCGCTCCTACGAGCAGTACTTC